This T cell receptor beta chain was profiled in a study of graft-versus-host responses after intestinal transplantation. Study at large: Recipients had multivisceral, liver-intestinal, or isolated intestinal transplants.

Assay: immunoSEQ multiplex PCR; the TCRdb copy retains only in-frame clones and omits some. The table has 7,500 or so clones, roughly 82% seen once. V dropped 4 bases and J dropped 3 bases, with 16 bases sitting between them. Germline assignment: CDR1 LGHNA and CDR2 YNFKEQ. This CDR3 is 15 amino acids long. In regard to this clone: Antigen unknown.

The study, taken as a whole, reports: GvH clones were identified in recipient marrow, with some first appearing in ileum or blood. Individuals carrying graft-donor T cell macrochimerism showed high graft-versus-host to host-versus-graft clonal ratios in allografts. Early post-transplant HvG declines showed an association with peak circulating GvH clone levels.

Both intraepithelial and lamina propria lymphocytes were released by processing graft tissue. The sequence came from a human patient who received an intestinal transplant, so some T cells may come from the graft donor. The rearrangement joins TRBV4-2 to TRBJ2-7; weak D call: TRBD2 (6 bases). The material was ileum tissue, obtained approximately 19 weeks after transplant. The CDR3 spells CASSPRGVSGYEQYF. The CDR3 DNA is TGTGCCAGCAGCCCAAGAGGAGTTAGCGGCTACGAGCAGTACTTC.